This TCR beta chain is drawn from a study of cytomegalovirus exposure and HLA in healthy donors. PCR was performed using 60 Vbeta and 13 Jbeta primers. Profiling relied on immunoSEQ multiplex PCR, and the TCRdb table lists in-frame clones only, not all of them. The table includes about 67,000 clones, roughly nine tenths detected once. The specimen sequenced was PBMCs. The source of this sequence is a young woman in good health and CMV-seropositive.

This CDR3 reads CASSLGTGTAQPQHF. The CDR3 region has the DNA TGTGCCAGTAGTTTAGGCACAGGAACGGCGCAGCCCCAGCATTTT. The gene calls are TRBV19 and TRBJ1-5; tentative D call: TRBD1 (5 bases). V lost 5 bases and J lost 7, with 18 bases in between. CDR1 is LNHDA, CDR2 SQIVND, per germline (reference sequence). The CDR3 has 15 amino acids. Full variable domain (rest looked up from reference TRBV19 and TRBJ1-5): DGGITQSPKYLFRKEGQNVTLSCEQNLNHDAMYWYRQDPGQGLRLIYYSQIVNDFQKGDIAEGYSVSREKKESFPLTVTSAQKNPTAFYLCASSLGTGTAQPQHFGDGTRLSIL.